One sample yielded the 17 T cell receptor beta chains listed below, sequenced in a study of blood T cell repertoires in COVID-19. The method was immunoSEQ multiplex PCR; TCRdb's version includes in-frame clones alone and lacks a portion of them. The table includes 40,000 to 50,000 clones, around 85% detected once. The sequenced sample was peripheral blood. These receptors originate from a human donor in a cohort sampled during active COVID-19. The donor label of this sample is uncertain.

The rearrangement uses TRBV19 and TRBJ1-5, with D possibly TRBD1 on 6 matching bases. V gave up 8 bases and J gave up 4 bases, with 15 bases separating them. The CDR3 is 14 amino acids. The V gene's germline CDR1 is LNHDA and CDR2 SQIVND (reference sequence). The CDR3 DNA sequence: TGTGCCAGTGCGAGCGGACAGTGGAATCAGCCCCAGCATTTT. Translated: CASASGQWNQPQHF.

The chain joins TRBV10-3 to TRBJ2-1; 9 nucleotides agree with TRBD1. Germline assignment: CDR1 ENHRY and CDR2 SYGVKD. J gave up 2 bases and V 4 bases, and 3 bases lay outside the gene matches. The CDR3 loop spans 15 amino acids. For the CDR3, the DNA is TGTGCCATCAGTGGGGGACAGGGACCCTACAATGAGCAGTTCTTC. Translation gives CAISGGQGPYNEQFF.

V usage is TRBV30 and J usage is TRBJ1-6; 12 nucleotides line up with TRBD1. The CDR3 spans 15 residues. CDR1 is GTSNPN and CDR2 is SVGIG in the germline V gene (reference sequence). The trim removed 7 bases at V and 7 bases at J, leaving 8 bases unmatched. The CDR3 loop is CALYRDRGLNSPLHF. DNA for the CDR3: TGTGCCTTATACCGGGACAGGGGGCTCAATTCACCCCTCCACTTT.

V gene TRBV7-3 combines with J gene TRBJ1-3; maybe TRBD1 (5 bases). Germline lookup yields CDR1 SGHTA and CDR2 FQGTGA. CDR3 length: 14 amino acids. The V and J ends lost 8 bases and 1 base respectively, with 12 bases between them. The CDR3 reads CASGVGGSGNTIYF. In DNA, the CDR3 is TGTGCCAGCGGAGTTGGGGGGTCTGGAAACACCATATATTTT.

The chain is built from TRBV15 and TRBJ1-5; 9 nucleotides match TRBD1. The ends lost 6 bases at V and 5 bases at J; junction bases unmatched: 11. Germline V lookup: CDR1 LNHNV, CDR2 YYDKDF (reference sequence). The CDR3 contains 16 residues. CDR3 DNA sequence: TGTGCCACCAGAGCCACAGGGGGCAGTGACTATCAGCCCCAGCATTTT. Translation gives CATRATGGSDYQPQHF.

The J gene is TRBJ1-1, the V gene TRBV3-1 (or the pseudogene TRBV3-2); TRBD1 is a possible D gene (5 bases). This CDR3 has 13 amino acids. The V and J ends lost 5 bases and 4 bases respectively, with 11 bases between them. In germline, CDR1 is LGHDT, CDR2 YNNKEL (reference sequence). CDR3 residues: CASSADGGTEAFF. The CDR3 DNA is TGTGCCAGCAGCGCAGACGGGGGCACTGAAGCTTTCTTT.

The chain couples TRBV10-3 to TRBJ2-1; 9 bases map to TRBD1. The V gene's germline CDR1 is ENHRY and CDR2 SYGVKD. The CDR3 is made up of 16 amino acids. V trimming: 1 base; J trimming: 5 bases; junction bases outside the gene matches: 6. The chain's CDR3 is CAISELGTGPHNEQFF. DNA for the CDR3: TGTGCCATCAGTGAGTTAGGGACAGGGCCCCACAATGAGCAGTTCTTC.

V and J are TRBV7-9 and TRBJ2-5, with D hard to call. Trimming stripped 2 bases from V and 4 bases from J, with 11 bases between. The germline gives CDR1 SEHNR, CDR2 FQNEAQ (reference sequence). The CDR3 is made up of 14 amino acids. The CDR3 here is CASSLSVSVETQYF. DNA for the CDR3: TGTGCCAGCAGCTTATCTGTATCGGTAGAGACCCAGTACTTC.

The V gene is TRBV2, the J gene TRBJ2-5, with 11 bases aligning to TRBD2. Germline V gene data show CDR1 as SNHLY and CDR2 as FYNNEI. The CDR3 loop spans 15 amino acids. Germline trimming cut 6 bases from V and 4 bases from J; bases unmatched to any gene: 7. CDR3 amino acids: CASSQTSGVLETQYF. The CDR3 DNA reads TGTGCCAGCAGCCAGACTAGCGGGGTTTTAGAGACCCAGTACTTC.

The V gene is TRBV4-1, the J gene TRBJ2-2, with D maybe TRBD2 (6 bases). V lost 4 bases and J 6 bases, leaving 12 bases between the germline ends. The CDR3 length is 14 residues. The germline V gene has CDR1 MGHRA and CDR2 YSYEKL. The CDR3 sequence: CASSRTGGAGELFF. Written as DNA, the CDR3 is TGCGCCAGCAGCCGAACCGGGGGAGCCGGGGAGCTGTTTTTT.

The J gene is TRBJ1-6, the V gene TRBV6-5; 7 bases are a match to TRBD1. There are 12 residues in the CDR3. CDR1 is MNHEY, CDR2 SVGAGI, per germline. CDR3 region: CAARDSPSPLHF. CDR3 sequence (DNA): TGTGCTGCCCGGGACAGTCCTTCACCCCTCCACTTT.

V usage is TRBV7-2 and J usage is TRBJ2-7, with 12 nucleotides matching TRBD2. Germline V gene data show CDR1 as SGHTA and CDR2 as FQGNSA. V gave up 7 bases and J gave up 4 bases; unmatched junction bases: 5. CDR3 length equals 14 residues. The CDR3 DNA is TGTGCCAGCAAGCGGACTAGCGGGGAATACGAGCAGTACTTC. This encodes CASKRTSGEYEQYF.

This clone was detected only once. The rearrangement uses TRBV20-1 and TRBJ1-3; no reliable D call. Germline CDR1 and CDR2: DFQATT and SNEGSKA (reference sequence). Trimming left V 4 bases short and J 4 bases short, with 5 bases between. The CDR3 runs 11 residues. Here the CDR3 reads CSATSGNTIYF. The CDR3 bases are TGCAGTGCTACGTCGGGAAACACCATATATTTT.

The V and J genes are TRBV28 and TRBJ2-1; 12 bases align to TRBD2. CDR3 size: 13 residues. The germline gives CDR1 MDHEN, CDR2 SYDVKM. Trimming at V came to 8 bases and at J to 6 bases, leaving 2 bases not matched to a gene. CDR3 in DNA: TGTGCCAGCCTAGCGGGGGGGGTCAATGAGCAGTTCTTC. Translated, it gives CASLAGGVNEQFF. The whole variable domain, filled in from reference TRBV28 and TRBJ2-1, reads DVKVTQSSRYLVKRTGEKVFLECVQDMDHENMFWYRQDPGLGLRLIYFSYDVKMKEKGDIPEGYSVSREKKERFSLILESASTNQTSMYLCASLAGGVNEQFFGPGTRLTVL.

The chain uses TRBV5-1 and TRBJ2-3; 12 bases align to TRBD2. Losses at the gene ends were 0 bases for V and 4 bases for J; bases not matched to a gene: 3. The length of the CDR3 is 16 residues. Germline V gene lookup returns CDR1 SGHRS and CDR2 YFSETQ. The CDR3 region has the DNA TGCGCCAGCAGCTTGGAACTAGCGGGGGGTCCAGATACGCAGTATTTT. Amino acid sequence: CASSLELAGGPDTQYF.

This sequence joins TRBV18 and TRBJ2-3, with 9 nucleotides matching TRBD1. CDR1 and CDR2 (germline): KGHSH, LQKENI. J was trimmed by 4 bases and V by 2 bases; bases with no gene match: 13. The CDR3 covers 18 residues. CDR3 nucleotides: TGTGCCAGCTCACCAGGGACAGGGCTCCACACGAAACCAGATACGCAGTATTTT. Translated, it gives CASSPGTGLHTKPDTQYF.

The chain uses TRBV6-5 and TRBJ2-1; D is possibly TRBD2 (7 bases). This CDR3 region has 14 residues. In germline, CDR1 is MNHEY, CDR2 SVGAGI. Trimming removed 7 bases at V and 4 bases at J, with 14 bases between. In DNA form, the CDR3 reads TGTGCCAGCAAGGGGGGGATAAGGTACAATGAGCAGTTCTTC. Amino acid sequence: CASKGGIRYNEQFF.